What follows are 20 T cell receptor beta chains derived from one specimen sequenced in a study of shared clonotypes between healthy human individuals. Naive CD8 cells were CD45RO-negative, positively selected for CCR7, excluding terminally differentiated effector memory CD45RA+ cells. Using immunoSEQ multiplex PCR, the repertoire was profiled, and TCRdb retains in-frame clones only, with some absent. The sample records around 620,000 clones, roughly 95% being singletons. The sequenced sample was naive CD8+ T cells sorted from blood. The receptors were gathered from a woman aged 25 to 39 in good health.

The rearrangement links TRBV19 to TRBJ1-2; tentatively, D is TRBD1 (5 bases). The germline V gene has CDR1 LNHDA and CDR2 SQIVND (reference sequence). The CDR3 runs 15 residues. Trimming removed 5 bases from V and 4 bases from J, with 17 bases in between. CDR3 protein: CASSFSPGRTYGYTF. Written as DNA, the CDR3 is TGTGCCAGTAGTTTCTCTCCGGGACGGACCTATGGCTACACCTTC.

The rearrangement uses TRBV19 and TRBJ2-7; D is possibly TRBD2 (5 bases). The V and J ends lost 4 bases and 7 bases respectively, with 14 bases between them. The germline V gene encodes CDR1 LNHDA and CDR2 SQIVND (reference sequence). The CDR3 loop spans 13 amino acids. The CDR3 sequence is CASSTVEPGEQYF. CDR3 nucleotide sequence: TGTGCCAGTAGTACCGTGGAACCGGGGGAGCAGTACTTC.

The chain recombines TRBV14 with TRBJ1-2; D is ambiguous. Per the germline V gene, CDR1 is SGHDN and CDR2 is FVKESK. This CDR3 is built from 13 residues. The V gene lost 4 bases and the J gene lost 8 bases, with 14 bases spanning the gap. CDR3 nucleotides: TGTGCCAGCAGCCGAGGGCCCTGGAACGGCTACACCTTC. It translates to CASSRGPWNGYTF.

The chain combines TRBV27 with TRBJ2-1, with D possibly being TRBD2 (6 bases). V was pared by 5 bases and J by 4 bases, with 12 bases between. CDR3 size: 14 residues. Germline values: CDR1 MNHEY, CDR2 SMNVEV (reference sequence). The CDR3 sequence: CASSDRDSYNEQFF. The CDR3 region has the DNA TGTGCCAGCAGTGACCGGGACTCTTACAATGAGCAGTTCTTC.

The chain uses TRBV7-8 and TRBJ1-5; TRBD1 aligns across 12 bases. This CDR3 comprises 16 residues. J lost 1 base, V lost 5 bases, and 3 bases had no gene match. CDR1 and CDR2 from the germline V gene are SGHVS and FQNEAQ. In DNA form, the CDR3 reads TGTGCCAGCAGCCCCGGGACAGGGGGCAGCAATCAGCCCCAGCATTTT. Amino acid sequence: CASSPGTGGSNQPQHF.

This chain connects TRBV4-1 to TRBJ2-7; 11 bases fit TRBD1. CDR3 length equals 15 residues. Per the germline V gene, CDR1 is MGHRA and CDR2 is YSYEKL. The V gene end was trimmed by 0 bases and the J gene end by 3 bases; junction bases not matched to a gene: 1. The CDR3 loop is CASSQEDRGHYEQYF. Here the CDR3 DNA reads TGCGCCAGCAGCCAAGAGGACAGGGGGCACTACGAGCAGTACTTC.

The V and J genes are TRBV5-5 and TRBJ1-5; a weak D match, TRBD1 (5 bases). CDR3 length: 14 amino acids. The germline CDR1 and CDR2 sequences are SGHKS and YYEKEE (reference sequence). Trimming pared 3 bases from V and 5 bases from J, leaving 12 bases between. CDR3: CASSYGTEYQPQHF. Written as DNA, the CDR3 is TGTGCCAGCAGCTACGGGACGGAGTATCAGCCCCAGCATTTT.

The chain recombines TRBV15 with TRBJ2-1; D might be TRBD1 (5 bases). This CDR3 has 15 residues. The ends were cut back, 2 bases at V and 1 base at J, with 9 bases in the middle. Per the germline V gene, CDR1 is LNHNV and CDR2 is YYDKDF (reference sequence). The CDR3 bases are TGTGCCACCAGCAGACAGGGTATTTCCTACAATGAGCAGTTCTTC. It specifies CATSRQGISYNEQFF.

This chain uses TRBV2 with TRBJ1-5; no definite D call. V shed 6 bases and J shed 0 bases, with 9 bases lying between them. Looked up from germline, CDR1 is SNHLY and CDR2 is FYNNEI. The CDR3 contains 14 residues. CDR3 DNA sequence: TGTGCCAGCAGCCTCCAGTATAGCAATCAGCCCCAGCATTTT. This encodes CASSLQYSNQPQHF.

V gene TRBV5-4 combines with J gene TRBJ2-7; TRBD1 aligns across 8 bases. The V and J ends lost 1 base and 3 bases, in that order; junction bases with no gene match: 9. Germline loops: CDR1 SGHNT, CDR2 YYREEE (reference sequence). CDR3 length: 16 amino acids. The chain's CDR3 is CASSLWTGMLSYEQYF. The DNA of the CDR3 is TGTGCCAGCAGCTTGTGGACAGGGATGCTGAGCTACGAGCAGTACTTC.

The chain is built from TRBV27 and TRBJ1-6; 9 bases are shared with TRBD1. Looked up from germline, CDR1 is MNHEY and CDR2 is SMNVEV (reference sequence). The CDR3 covers 13 residues. V was pared by 1 base and J by 14 bases, with 3 bases of the junction left unmatched. The chain's CDR3 is CASSLWTGDSLHF. The CDR3 DNA is TGTGCCAGCAGTTTATGGACAGGGGACTCCCTCCACTTT.

The CDR3 protein is CASSPKADLYEQYF. CDR3 nucleotides: TGCGCCAGCAGTCCAAAGGCGGACTTATACGAGCAGTACTTC. This sequence joins TRBV5-1 and TRBJ2-7; D might be TRBD2 (5 bases). Germline lookup yields CDR1 SGHRS and CDR2 YFSETQ. The germline V and J ends were trimmed by 5 bases and 4 bases, with 16 bases remaining between them. CDR3 length: 14 amino acids.

This sequence joins TRBV13 and TRBJ2-7; D is possibly TRBD1 or TRBD2 (5 bases each). This CDR3 contains 14 residues. The V gene's germline CDR1 is PRHDT and CDR2 FYEKMQ (reference sequence). V was trimmed by 0 bases and J by 3 bases, leaving 9 bases between them. CDR3 residues: CASSLGLGGYEQYF. CDR3 coding DNA: TGTGCCAGCAGCTTAGGCCTTGGGGGCTACGAGCAGTACTTC.

This clone occurred once. J is TRBJ2-1 and V is TRBV27; 7 positions agree with TRBD2. V gave up 5 bases and J gave up 5 bases; unmatched junction bases: 9. This CDR3 contains 15 residues. CDR1 is MNHEY, CDR2 SMNVEV, per germline (reference sequence). The CDR3 loop reads CASSKIAGGDNEQFF. The CDR3 nucleotides are TGTGCCAGCAGTAAGATAGCGGGTGGTGACAATGAGCAGTTCTTC.

This rearrangement joins TRBV12-5 to TRBJ2-5; a possible D gene is TRBD2 (6 bases). Trimming took off 3 bases at V and 3 bases at J, with 14 bases between the two ends. The CDR3 covers 15 residues. Germline V lookup: CDR1 LGHNT, CDR2 FRNRAP. CDR3 nucleotide sequence: TGTGCTAGTGGTTTATTCCGGGACTCCGAAGAGACCCAGTACTTC. Residues: CASGLFRDSEETQYF.

The V gene is TRBV6-5, the J gene TRBJ2-3; D gene ambiguous. The germline V gene has CDR1 MNHEY and CDR2 SVGAGI. The CDR3 extends over 14 amino acids. The V and J ends lost 0 bases and 8 bases respectively, with 12 bases between them. Written as DNA, the CDR3 is TGTGCCAGCAGTTACTCCCCCTACGGCGGTACGCAGTATTTT. This encodes CASSYSPYGGTQYF.

Comment on this clone: This same CDR3 is encoded by further DNA sequences in the sample. J is TRBJ2-1 and V is TRBV5-6; D is ambiguous. Germline CDR1 is SGHDT and CDR2 is YYEEEE. This CDR3 comprises 12 residues. Trimming shortened V by 0 bases and J by 7 bases, and 5 bases separated the two germline ends. The CDR3 reads CASSLGDNEQFF. CDR3 coding DNA: TGTGCCAGCAGCTTGGGGGATAATGAGCAGTTCTTC.

This chain joins TRBV5-6 and TRBJ1-2; D is unclear. The CDR3 runs to 14 residues. V was clipped by 0 bases and J by 4 bases, with 10 bases between them. In germline, CDR1 is SGHDT, CDR2 YYEEEE. CDR3 bases: TGTGCCAGCAGCTTGGGTGGCAGCGCCTATGGCTACACCTTC. Translation: CASSLGGSAYGYTF.

This clone was recorded once. The chain links TRBV29-1 to TRBJ1-2; D is possibly TRBD1 (6 bases). Trimming removed 7 bases at V and 3 bases at J, with 9 bases between. The CDR3 is 11 residues long. Per germline, CDR1 SQVTM and CDR2 ANQGSEA. CDR3 protein: CSAWTDYGYTF. The CDR3 DNA follows: TGCAGCGCGTGGACAGACTATGGCTACACCTTC. Based on the CDR3 plus reference TRBV29-1 and TRBJ1-2, the full variable domain is SAVISQKPSRDICQRGTSLTIQCQVDSQVTMMFWYRQQPGQSLTLIATANQGSEATYESGFVIDKFPISRPNLTFSTLTVSNMSPEDSSIYLCSAWTDYGYTFGSGTRLTVV.

The V call is TRBV4-1, the J call TRBJ2-3, with 9 bases fitting TRBD2. The germline V gene has CDR1 MGHRA and CDR2 YSYEKL. The CDR3 has 16 amino acids. The trim removed 3 bases at V and 4 bases at J, leaving 8 bases unmatched. The CDR3 sequence is CASSHTSGRTSDTQYF. The CDR3 coding sequence is TGCGCCAGCAGCCATACCAGCGGGAGGACCTCAGATACGCAGTATTTT.